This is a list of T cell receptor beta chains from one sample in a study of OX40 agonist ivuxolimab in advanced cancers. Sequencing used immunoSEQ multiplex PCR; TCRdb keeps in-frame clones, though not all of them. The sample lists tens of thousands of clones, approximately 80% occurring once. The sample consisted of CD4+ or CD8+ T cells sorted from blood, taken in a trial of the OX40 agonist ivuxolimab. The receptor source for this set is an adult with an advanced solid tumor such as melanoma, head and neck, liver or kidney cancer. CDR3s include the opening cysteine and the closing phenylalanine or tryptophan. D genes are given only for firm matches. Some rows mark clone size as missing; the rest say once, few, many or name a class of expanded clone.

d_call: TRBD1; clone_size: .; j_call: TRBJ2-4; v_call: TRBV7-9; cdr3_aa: CASSLVGGAANIQYF; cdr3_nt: TGTGCCAGCAGCTTAGTAGGGGGCGCTGCAAACATTCAGTACTTC
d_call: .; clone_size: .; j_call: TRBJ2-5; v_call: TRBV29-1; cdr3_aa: CSVEGAGETQYF; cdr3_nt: TGCAGCGTTGAGGGGGCAGGGGAGACCCAGTACTTC
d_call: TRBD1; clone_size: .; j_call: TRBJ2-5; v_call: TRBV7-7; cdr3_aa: CASSLPGQGYETQYF; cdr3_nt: TGTGCCAGCAGCTTACCGGGACAGGGGTATGAGACCCAGTACTTC
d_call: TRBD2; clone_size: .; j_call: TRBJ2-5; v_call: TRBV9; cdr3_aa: CASSVEAAGGAETQYF; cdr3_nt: TGTGCCAGCAGCGTAGAGGCAGCGGGAGGGGCGGAGACCCAGTACTTC
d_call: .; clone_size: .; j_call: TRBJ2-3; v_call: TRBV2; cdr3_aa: CASSEVGRTDTQYF; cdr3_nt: TGTGCCAGCAGTGAAGTAGGGCGCACAGATACGCAGTATTTT
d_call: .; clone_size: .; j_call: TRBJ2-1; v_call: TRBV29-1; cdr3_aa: CSVGSGSEQFF; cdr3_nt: TGCAGCGTTGGGTCAGGGAGCGAGCAGTTCTTC
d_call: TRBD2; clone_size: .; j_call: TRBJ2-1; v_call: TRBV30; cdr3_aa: CAWSGIAGDSEQFF; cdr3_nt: TGTGCCTGGAGTGGTATAGCGGGAGATTCTGAGCAGTTCTTC
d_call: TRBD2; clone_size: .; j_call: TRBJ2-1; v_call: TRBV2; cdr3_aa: CASSAGTSGYEQFF; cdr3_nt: TGTGCCAGCAGTGCTGGGACTAGCGGATATGAGCAGTTCTTC
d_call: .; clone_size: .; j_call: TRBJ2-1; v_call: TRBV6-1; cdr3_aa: CASSEGRREQFF; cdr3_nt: TGTGCCAGCAGTGAAGGCCGTCGCGAGCAGTTCTTC
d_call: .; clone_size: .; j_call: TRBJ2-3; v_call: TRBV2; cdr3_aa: CASSEERGEGTQYF; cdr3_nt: TGTGCCAGCAGTGAAGAGAGGGGCGAGGGTACGCAGTATTTT
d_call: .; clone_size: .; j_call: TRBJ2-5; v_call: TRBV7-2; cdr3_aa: CASSLAVGGETQYF; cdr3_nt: TGTGCCAGCAGCTTAGCTGTGGGAGGTGAGACCCAGTACTTC
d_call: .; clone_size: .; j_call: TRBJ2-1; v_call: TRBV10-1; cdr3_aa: CASRVRGLYNEQFF; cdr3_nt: TGCGCCAGCAGGGTAAGGGGTCTATACAATGAGCAGTTCTTC
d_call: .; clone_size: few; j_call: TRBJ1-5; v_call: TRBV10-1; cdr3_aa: CASSPGYQPQHF; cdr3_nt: TGCGCCAGCAGTCCAGGTTACCAGCCCCAGCATTTT
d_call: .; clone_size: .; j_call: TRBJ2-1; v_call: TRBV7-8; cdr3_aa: CASSSWSASWSYNEQFF; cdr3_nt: TGTGCCAGCAGCTCCTGGTCCGCAAGCTGGTCCTACAATGAGCAGTTCTTC
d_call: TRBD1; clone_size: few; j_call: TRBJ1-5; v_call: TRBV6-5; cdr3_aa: CASSYDRDSNQPQHF; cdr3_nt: TGTGCCAGCAGCTACGACAGGGACAGCAATCAGCCCCAGCATTTT
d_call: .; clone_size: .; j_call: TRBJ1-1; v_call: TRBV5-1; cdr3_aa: CACARDTFPDTEAFF; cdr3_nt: TGCGCCTGCGCCCGGGACACATTTCCGGATACTGAAGCTTTCTTT
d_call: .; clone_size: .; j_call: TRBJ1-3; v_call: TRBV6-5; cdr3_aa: CASSNRDLSGNTIYF; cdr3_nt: TGTGCCAGCAGTAACCGGGACCTCTCTGGAAACACCATATATTTT
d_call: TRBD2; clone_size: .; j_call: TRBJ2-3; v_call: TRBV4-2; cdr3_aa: CASSQSRDSGSGDTQYF; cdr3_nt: TGTGCCAGCAGCCAAAGCCGGGATAGCGGGAGTGGCGATACGCAGTATTTT
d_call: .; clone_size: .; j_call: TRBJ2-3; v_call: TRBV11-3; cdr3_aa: CASSLGPGSSTDTQYF; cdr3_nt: TGTGCCAGCAGCTTAGGTCCGGGCTCTAGCACAGATACGCAGTATTTT
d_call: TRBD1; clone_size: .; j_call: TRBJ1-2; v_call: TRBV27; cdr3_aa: CASSLKIIGGTGPNYGYTF; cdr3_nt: TGTGCCAGCAGTTTAAAAATAATTGGGGGGACAGGGCCTAACTATGGCTACACCTTC
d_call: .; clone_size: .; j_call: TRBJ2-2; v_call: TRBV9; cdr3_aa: CASSAGRTGELFF; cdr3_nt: TGTGCCAGCAGCGCCGGAAGAACCGGGGAGCTGTTTTTT
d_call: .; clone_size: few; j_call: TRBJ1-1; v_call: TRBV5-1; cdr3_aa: CASKDGLNTEAFF; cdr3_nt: TGCGCCAGCAAAGACGGACTGAACACTGAAGCTTTCTTT
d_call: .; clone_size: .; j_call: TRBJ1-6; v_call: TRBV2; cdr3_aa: CASSEALPSWFPLHF; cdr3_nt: TGTGCCAGCAGTGAAGCGCTGCCGAGCTGGTTCCCCCTCCACTTT
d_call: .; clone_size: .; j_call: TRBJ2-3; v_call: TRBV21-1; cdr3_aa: CASDIGAGGEGWTDTQYF; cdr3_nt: TGTGCCAGCGATATCGGGGCAGGGGGCGAGGGGTGGACAGATACGCAGTATTTT
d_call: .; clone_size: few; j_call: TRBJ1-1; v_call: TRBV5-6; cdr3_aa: CASSLGATEAFF; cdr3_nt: TGTGCCAGCAGCTTGGGGGCTACTGAAGCTTTCTTT
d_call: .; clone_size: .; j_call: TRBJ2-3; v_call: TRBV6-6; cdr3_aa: CASSYDSTDTQYF; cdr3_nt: TGTGCCAGCAGTTACGATAGCACAGATACGCAGTATTTT
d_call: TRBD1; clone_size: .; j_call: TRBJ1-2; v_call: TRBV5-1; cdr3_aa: CASSLEGQGVPFGKGYTF; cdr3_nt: TGCGCCAGCAGCTTGGAAGGACAGGGGGTCCCCTTTGGTAAAGGCTACACCTTC
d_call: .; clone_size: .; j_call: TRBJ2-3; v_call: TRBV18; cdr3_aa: CASSPSLGEGDTDTQYF; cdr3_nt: TGTGCCAGCTCACCATCCCTAGGAGAGGGAGACACAGATACGCAGTATTTT
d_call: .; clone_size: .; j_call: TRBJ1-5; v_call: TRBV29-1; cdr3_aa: CSVGAGGGNQPQHF; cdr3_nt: TGCAGCGTTGGGGCAGGCGGGGGCAATCAGCCCCAGCATTTT